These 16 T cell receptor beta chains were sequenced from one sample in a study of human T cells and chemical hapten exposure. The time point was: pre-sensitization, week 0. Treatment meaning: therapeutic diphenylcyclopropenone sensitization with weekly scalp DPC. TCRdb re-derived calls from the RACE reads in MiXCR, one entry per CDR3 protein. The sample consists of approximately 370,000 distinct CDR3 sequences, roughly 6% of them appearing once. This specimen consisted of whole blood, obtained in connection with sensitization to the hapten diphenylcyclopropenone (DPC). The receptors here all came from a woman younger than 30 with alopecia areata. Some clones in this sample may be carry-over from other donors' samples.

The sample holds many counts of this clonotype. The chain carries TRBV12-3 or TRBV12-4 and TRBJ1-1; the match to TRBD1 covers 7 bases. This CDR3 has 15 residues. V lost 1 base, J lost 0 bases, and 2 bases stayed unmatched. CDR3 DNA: TGTGCCAGCAGTTTAGGGGGACAGTTGAACACTGAAGCTTTCTTT. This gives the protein CASSLGGQLNTEAFF.

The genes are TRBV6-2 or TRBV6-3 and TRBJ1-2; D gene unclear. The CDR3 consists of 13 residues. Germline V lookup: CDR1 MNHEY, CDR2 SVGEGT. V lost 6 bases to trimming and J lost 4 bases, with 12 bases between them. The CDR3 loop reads CASRPEDIYGYTF. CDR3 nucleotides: TGTGCCAGCAGACCCGAAGACATCTATGGCTACACCTTC.

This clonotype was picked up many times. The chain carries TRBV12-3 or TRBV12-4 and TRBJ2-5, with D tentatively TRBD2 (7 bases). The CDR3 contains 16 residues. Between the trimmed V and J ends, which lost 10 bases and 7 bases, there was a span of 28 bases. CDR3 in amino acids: CATTMGGTSNSGTQYF. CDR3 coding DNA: TGTGCCACCACCATGGGAGGGACATCCAATTCCGGGACCCAGTACTTC.

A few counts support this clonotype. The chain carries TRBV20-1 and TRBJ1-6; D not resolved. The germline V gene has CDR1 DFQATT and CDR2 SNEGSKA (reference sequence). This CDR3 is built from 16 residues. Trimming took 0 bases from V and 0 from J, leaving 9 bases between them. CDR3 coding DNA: TGCAGTGCTAGAGATCGATCCAGCTCCTATAATTCACCCCTCCACTTT. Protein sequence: CSARDRSSSYNSPLHF.

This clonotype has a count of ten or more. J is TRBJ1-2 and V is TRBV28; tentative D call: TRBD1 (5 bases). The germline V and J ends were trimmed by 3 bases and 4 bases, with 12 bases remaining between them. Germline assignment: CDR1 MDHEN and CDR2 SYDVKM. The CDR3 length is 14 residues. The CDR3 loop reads CASSFGATGYGYTF. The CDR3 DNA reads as TGTGCCAGCAGTTTTGGGGCGACGGGCTATGGCTACACCTTC.

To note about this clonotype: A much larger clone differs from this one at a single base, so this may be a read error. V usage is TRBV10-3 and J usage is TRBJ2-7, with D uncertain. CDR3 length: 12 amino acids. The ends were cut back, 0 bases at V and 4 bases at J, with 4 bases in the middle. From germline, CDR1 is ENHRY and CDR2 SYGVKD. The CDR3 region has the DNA TGTGCCATCAGTGAGTCGGCGTACGAGCAGTACTTC. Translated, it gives CAISESAYEQYF.

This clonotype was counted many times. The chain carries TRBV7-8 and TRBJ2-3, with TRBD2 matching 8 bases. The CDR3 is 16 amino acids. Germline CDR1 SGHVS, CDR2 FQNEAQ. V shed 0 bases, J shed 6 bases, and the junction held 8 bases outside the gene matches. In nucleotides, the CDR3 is TGTGCCAGCAGCTTAGCTTCCGGGGGGGCAAGCGATACGCAGTATTTT. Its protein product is CASSLASGGASDTQYF.

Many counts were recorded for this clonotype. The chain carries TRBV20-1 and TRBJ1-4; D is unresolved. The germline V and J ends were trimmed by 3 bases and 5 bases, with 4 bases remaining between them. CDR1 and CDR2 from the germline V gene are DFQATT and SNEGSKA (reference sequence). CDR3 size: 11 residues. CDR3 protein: CSARGNEKLFF. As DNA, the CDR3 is TGCAGTGCTAGGGGGAATGAAAAACTGTTTTTT.

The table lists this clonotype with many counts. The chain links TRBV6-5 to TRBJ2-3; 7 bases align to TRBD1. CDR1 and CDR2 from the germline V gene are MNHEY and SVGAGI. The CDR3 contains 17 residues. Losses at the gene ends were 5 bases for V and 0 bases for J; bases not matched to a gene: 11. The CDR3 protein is CASSPWTGPTSTDTQYF. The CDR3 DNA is TGTGCCAGCAGTCCCTGGACAGGTCCAACTAGCACAGATACGCAGTATTTT.

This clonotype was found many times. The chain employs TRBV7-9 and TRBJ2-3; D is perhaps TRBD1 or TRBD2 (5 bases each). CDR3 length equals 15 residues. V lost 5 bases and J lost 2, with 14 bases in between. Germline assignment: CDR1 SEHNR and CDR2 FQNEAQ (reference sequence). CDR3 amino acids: CASSLGDGNTDTQYF. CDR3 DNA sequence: TGTGCCAGCAGCCTGGGGGACGGCAACACAGATACGCAGTATTTT.

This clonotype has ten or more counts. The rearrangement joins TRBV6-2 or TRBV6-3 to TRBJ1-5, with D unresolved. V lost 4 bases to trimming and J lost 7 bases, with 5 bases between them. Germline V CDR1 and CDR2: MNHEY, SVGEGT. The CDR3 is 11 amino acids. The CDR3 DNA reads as TGTGCCAGCAGTTCAGGACAGCCCCAGCATTTT. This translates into CASSSGQPQHF.

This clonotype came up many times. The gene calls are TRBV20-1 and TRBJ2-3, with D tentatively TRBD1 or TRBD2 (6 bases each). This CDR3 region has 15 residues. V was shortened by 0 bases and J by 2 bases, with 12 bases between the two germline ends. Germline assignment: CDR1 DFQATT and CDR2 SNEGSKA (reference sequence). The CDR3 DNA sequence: TGCAGTGCTAGAGATTACCGGGGGCCCACAGATACGCAGTATTTT. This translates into CSARDYRGPTDTQYF.

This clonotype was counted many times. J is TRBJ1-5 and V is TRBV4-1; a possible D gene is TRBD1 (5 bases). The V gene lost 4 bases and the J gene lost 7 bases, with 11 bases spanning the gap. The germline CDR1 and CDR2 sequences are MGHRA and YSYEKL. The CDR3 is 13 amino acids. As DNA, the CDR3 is TGCGCCAGCAGCCGGACAAATGGACAGCCCCAGCATTTT. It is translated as CASSRTNGQPQHF.

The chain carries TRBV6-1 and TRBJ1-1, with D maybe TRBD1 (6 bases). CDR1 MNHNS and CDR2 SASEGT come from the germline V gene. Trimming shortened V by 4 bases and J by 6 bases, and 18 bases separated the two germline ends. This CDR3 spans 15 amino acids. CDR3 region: CASSGPQTGRAEAFF. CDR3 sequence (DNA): TGTGCCAGCAGTGGGCCGCAAACAGGGCGGGCTGAAGCTTTCTTT.

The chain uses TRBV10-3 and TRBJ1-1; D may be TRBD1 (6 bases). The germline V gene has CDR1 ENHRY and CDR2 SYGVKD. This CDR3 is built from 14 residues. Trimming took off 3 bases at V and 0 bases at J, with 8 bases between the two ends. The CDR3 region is CAISDGQMNTEAFF. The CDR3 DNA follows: TGTGCCATCAGTGATGGACAGATGAACACTGAAGCTTTCTTT.

CDR3 DNA: TGTGCCAGCAGCCAAGATACGACAGGGTACTATCCCAAAAACATTCAGTACTTC. It specifies CASSQDTTGYYPKNIQYF. This chain connects TRBV3-1 to TRBJ2-4; 7 nucleotides line up with TRBD1. CDR3 size: 18 residues. V was clipped by 0 bases and J by 2 bases; unmatched bases: 10. Per germline, CDR1 LGHDT and CDR2 YNNKEL (reference sequence).